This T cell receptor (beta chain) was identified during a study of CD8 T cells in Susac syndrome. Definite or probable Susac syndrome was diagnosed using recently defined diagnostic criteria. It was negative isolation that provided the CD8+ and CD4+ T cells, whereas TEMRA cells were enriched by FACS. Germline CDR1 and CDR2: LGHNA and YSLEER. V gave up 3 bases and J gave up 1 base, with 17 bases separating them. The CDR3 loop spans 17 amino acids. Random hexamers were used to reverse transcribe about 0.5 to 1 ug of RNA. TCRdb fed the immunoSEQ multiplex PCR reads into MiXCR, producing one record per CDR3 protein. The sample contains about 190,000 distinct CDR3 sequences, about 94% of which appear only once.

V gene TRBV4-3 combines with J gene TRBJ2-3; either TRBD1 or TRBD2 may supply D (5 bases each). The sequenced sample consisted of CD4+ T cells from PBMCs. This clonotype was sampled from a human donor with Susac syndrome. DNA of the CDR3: TGCGCCAGCAGCCAGGGTCAGACCCGAGGGGGCACAGATACGCAGTATTTT. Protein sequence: CASSQGQTRGGTDTQYF.